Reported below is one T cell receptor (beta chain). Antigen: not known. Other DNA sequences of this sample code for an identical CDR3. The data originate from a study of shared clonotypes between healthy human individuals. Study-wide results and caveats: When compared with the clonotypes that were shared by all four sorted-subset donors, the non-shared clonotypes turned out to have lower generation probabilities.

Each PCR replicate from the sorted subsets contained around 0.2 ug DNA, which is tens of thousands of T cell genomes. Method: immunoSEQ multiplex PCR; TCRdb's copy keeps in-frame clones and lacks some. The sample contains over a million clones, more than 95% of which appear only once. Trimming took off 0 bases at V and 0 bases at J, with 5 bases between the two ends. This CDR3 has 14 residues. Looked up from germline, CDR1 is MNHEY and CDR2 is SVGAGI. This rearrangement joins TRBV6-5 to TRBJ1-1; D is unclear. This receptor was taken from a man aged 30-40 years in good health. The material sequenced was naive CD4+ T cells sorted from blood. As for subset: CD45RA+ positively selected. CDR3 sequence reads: CASSYSGVNTEAFF. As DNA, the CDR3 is TGTGCCAGCAGTTACTCGGGAGTGAACACTGAAGCTTTCTTT.